This T cell receptor beta chain is drawn from a study of cytomegalovirus exposure and HLA in healthy donors. For the study at large: Prior work identified more than 90 million unique TCR beta sequences in 150 million to 200 million T cells.

The study, taken as a whole, reports: In a later analysis, donors in an Asian-associated ancestry cluster reportedly had fewer N-insertions in productive TCRs than the cohort mean. A later analysis linked roughly 17,000 TCR beta sequences to HLA alleles at 0.05 false discovery rate. A missense variant in DCLRE1C was later tied to TCR beta V- and J-gene trimming.

The study ran its PCR with 60 Vbeta and 13 Jbeta primers. TCRdb's copy holds only in-frame clones and misses some; the assay was immunoSEQ multiplex PCR. The top ten clones hold about 3% of a sample with over 100,000 clones, over 60% of them seen once. Germline V gene lookup returns CDR1 SEHNR and CDR2 FQNEAQ (reference sequence). The V and J ends lost 1 base and 7 bases respectively, with 8 bases between them. This CDR3 is built from 13 residues. Regarding this clone: What it recognizes is unknown.

The receptor's source is a woman aged 18-35 years in good health and CMV-seropositive. The sequenced material came from PBMCs. The chain is built from TRBV7-9 and TRBJ2-1; D might be TRBD2 (6 bases). As DNA, the CDR3 is TGTGCCAGCAGCTTAGGGCTAGCGAATGAGCAGTTCTTC. Residues: CASSLGLANEQFF.